This entry lists 8 T cell receptor beta chains sequenced from one sample in a study of shared clonotypes between healthy human individuals. CD8 cells regarded as naive lacked CD45RO, were positively chosen for CCR7, and omitted terminally differentiated effector memory CD45RA+ cells. Method: immunoSEQ multiplex PCR; TCRdb's copy keeps in-frame clones and lacks some. Altogether 760,000 or so clones are present, approximately 96% being singletons, with the ten largest covering about 0.25%. Sequenced: naive CD8+ T cells sorted from blood. Source of these receptors: a man aged 25-45 years in good health.

This rearrangement joins TRBV11-2 to TRBJ2-7; 10 bases agree with TRBD2. V dropped 4 bases and J dropped 6; count of bases not matched to a gene: 6. CDR1 and CDR2 (germline): SGHAT, FQNNGV. The CDR3 covers 14 residues. CDR3 protein: CASSYLAGEGEQYF. CDR3 bases: TGTGCCAGCAGCTACCTAGCGGGAGAAGGCGAGCAGTACTTC.

The chain uses TRBV6-6 and TRBJ2-7, with 10 bases lining up with TRBD2. The trim removed 0 bases at V and 5 bases at J, leaving 7 bases unmatched. Germline assignment: CDR1 MNHNY and CDR2 SVGAGI (reference sequence). This CDR3 is built from 16 residues. This CDR3 is CASSYSPTGLANEQYF. DNA for the CDR3: TGTGCCAGCAGTTACTCCCCGACGGGACTAGCGAACGAGCAGTACTTC.

CDR3 residues: CASTVREGTQYF. The CDR3 DNA is TGTGCCAGCACCGTGAGGGAAGGGACCCAGTACTTC. The V gene is TRBV2, the J gene TRBJ2-5, with D possibly TRBD2 on 5 matching bases. The V and J ends lost 7 bases and 7 bases respectively, with 13 bases between them. This CDR3 is 12 amino acids long. Germline lookup yields CDR1 SNHLY and CDR2 FYNNEI.

The CDR3 spells CSVVPTGAPNEQYF. CDR3 nucleotides: TGCAGCGTTGTGCCGACAGGGGCCCCGAACGAGCAGTACTTC. This chain links TRBV29-1 with TRBJ2-7; 8 nucleotides line up with TRBD1. This CDR3 has 14 amino acids. The germline V gene encodes CDR1 SQVTM and CDR2 ANQGSEA. V was pared by 4 bases and J by 5 bases, with 10 bases of the junction left unmatched.

The chain is built from TRBV7-9 and TRBJ1-1; D remains ambiguous. This CDR3 is built from 14 residues. The V end was cut by 5 bases, the J end by 4 bases, with 14 bases between. CDR1 and CDR2 from the germline V gene are SEHNR and FQNEAQ (reference sequence). CDR3 protein: CASSLTLGGTEAFF. In nucleotides, the CDR3 is TGTGCCAGCAGCCTGACCCTGGGTGGCACTGAAGCTTTCTTT.

The J gene is TRBJ2-7, the V gene TRBV10-2; 9 positions match TRBD2. Germline CDR1 is WSHSY and CDR2 is SAAADI. V shed 8 bases, J shed 6 bases, and the junction held 14 bases outside the gene matches. The CDR3 totals 15 residues. Here the CDR3 reads CASDDLASGTGEQYF. Here the CDR3 DNA reads TGCGCCAGCGATGACTTGGCTAGCGGGACTGGCGAGCAGTACTTC.

This rearrangement joins TRBV7-9 to TRBJ2-7; D may correspond to TRBD1 or TRBD2 (5 bases each). V dropped 3 bases and J dropped 4 bases, with 16 bases sitting between them. Germline V lookup: CDR1 SEHNR, CDR2 FQNEAQ (reference sequence). The CDR3 is 15 residues long. This CDR3 reads CASSLFDYGGYEQYF. The CDR3 DNA sequence: TGTGCCAGCAGCTTGTTTGATTATGGGGGATACGAGCAGTACTTC.

V and J are TRBV29-1 and TRBJ2-1; 10 bases line up with TRBD2. This CDR3 is built from 19 residues. CDR1 and CDR2 (germline): SQVTM, ANQGSEA. Unmatched junction bases numbered 15, after V lost 3 bases and J lost 1 base. CDR3 sequence: CSVDGRSSGREASYNEQFF. The CDR3 DNA is TGCAGCGTTGATGGGAGGTCTAGCGGGAGAGAAGCGTCCTACAATGAGCAGTTCTTC.